This is a list of T cell receptor beta chains from one sample in a study of CD8+CD57+ T cells in acquired aplastic anemia. In TCRdb, the reads were re-called with MiXCR into one record per CDR3 protein. The sample carries 250,000 to 350,000 distinct CDR3 sequences, under 60% recorded once. The sample taken for sequencing was sorted CD4+, CD8+, or CD8+CD57+ T cells (not recorded which) from PBMCs. Receptor source: a human donor with aplastic anemia. The CDR3 runs from the conserved cysteine through the conserved F or W. The D gene is left open where the match is weak. Some rows mark clone size as missing; the rest say once, few, many or name a class of expanded clone.

J: TRBJ1-5; D: -; size: -; V: TRBV29-1; CDR3: CSVDQGIDQPQHF; DNA: TGCAGCGTTGATCAGGGGATAGATCAGCCCCAGCATTTT
J: TRBJ2-3; D: TRBD1; size: once; V: TRBV10-3; CDR3: CAIRATGVTTDTQYF; DNA: TGTGCCATCAGGGCTACAGGGGTGACCACAGATACGCAGTATTTT
J: TRBJ2-3; D: TRBD2; size: -; V: TRBV18; CDR3: CASSPLAGEKTDTQYF; DNA: TGTGCCAGCTCCCCCCTAGCGGGAGAGAAGACAGATACGCAGTATTTT
J: TRBJ2-7; D: TRBD1; size: -; V: TRBV7-6; CDR3: CASSPSTGGRGEQYF; DNA: TGTGCCAGCAGCCCCTCGACAGGGGGCCGCGGTGAGCAGTACTTC
J: TRBJ2-7; D: -; size: -; V: TRBV7-2; CDR3: CASSWRGLGSSYEQYF; DNA: TGTGCCAGCAGCTGGAGAGGTCTCGGGAGCTCCTACGAGCAGTACTTC
J: TRBJ1-2; D: -; size: -; V: TRBV6-5; CDR3: CASRTLTGSYTF; DNA: TGTGCCAGCAGAACCCTAACAGGTTCCTACACCTTC
J: TRBJ1-1; D: TRBD1; size: -; V: TRBV7-2; CDR3: CASSAPGQGSEAFF; DNA: TGTGCCAGCAGCGCCCCGGGACAGGGGTCTGAAGCTTTCTTT
J: TRBJ2-5; D: TRBD1; size: -; V: TRBV24-1; CDR3: CATSEEQGALETQYF; DNA: TGTGCCACCAGTGAAGAACAGGGGGCATTGGAGACCCAGTACTTC
J: TRBJ1-2; D: -; size: -; V: TRBV14; CDR3: CDTKPGLGYGYTF; DNA: TGTGACACAAAACCAGGACTGGGCTATGGCTACACCTTC
J: TRBJ1-5; D: -; size: -; V: TRBV7-8; CDR3: CASSFDSINQPQHF; DNA: TGTGCCAGCAGCTTCGACAGCATCAATCAGCCCCAGCATTTT
J: TRBJ2-7; D: -; size: many; V: TRBV7-3; CDR3: CASSPSKGNGYEQYF; DNA: TGTGCCAGCAGCCCCTCTAAGGGAAACGGGTACGAGCAGTACTTC
J: TRBJ2-7; D: TRBD1; size: once; V: TRBV2; CDR3: CASTNTIRDRVTYEQYF; DNA: TGTGCCAGCACCAATACTATCCGGGACAGGGTAACCTACGAGCAGTACTTC
J: TRBJ2-2; D: -; size: -; V: TRBV20-1; CDR3: CSARVGGYTGELFF; DNA: TGCAGTGCTAGAGTAGGGGGTTACACCGGGGAGCTGTTTTTT
J: TRBJ2-7; D: -; size: -; V: TRBV7-2; CDR3: CASSRPGTYEQYF; DNA: TGTGCCAGCAGCCGGCCGGGGACCTACGAGCAGTACTTC
J: TRBJ1-6; D: TRBD1; size: -; V: TRBV5-5; CDR3: CASSFRYPGQANSPLHF; DNA: TGTGCCAGCAGCTTCAGGTACCCGGGACAGGCCAATTCACCCCTCCACTTT
J: TRBJ2-3; D: TRBD2; size: -; V: TRBV9; CDR3: CASSVLTSGDTDTQYF; DNA: TGTGCCAGCAGCGTCCTGACTAGCGGAGACACAGATACGCAGTATTTT
J: TRBJ2-7; D: -; size: many; V: TRBV28; CDR3: CASSATGTFSYEQYF; DNA: TGTGCCAGCAGTGCAACCGGGACATTCTCCTACGAGCAGTACTTC
J: TRBJ1-6; D: -; size: -; V: TRBV7-3; CDR3: CASSFGQWGSPLHF; DNA: TGTGCCAGCAGCTTTGGCCAGTGGGGTTCACCCCTCCACTTT
J: TRBJ1-2; D: TRBD1; size: -; V: TRBV6-4; CDR3: CASSGDAGQGTYYGYTF; DNA: TGTGCCAGCAGTGGGGACGCGGGACAGGGGACCTACTATGGCTACACCTTC
J: TRBJ2-3; D: -; size: -; V: TRBV24-1; CDR3: CATSDSKASTDTQYF; DNA: TGTGCCACCAGTGATTCCAAAGCTAGCACAGATACGCAGTATTTT
J: TRBJ1-6; D: -; size: many; V: TRBV3-1; CDR3: CASSLDRNSPLHF; DNA: TGTGCCAGCAGCCTAGACAGAAATTCACCCCTCCACTTT
J: TRBJ1-2; D: -; size: -; V: TRBV12-5; CDR3: CASGLRGGNYGYTF; DNA: TGTGCTAGTGGCCTGCGGGGAGGTAACTATGGCTACACCTTC
J: TRBJ2-3; D: -; size: -; V: TRBV5-1; CDR3: CASSSNSDSTDTQYF; DNA: TGCGCCAGCAGCTCCAACTCGGACAGCACAGATACGCAGTATTTT
J: TRBJ2-6; D: TRBD2; size: -; V: TRBV2; CDR3: CASSLAPSGGTRGANVLTF; DNA: TGTGCCAGCAGCTTAGCGCCTAGCGGGGGGACGCGTGGGGCCAACGTCCTGACTTTC
J: TRBJ2-7; D: -; size: -; V: TRBV2; CDR3: CASSEGESPHEQYF; DNA: TGTGCCAGCAGTGAAGGGGAATCCCCCCACGAGCAGTACTTC
J: TRBJ2-1; D: -; size: -; V: TRBV20-1; CDR3: CSATASSYNEQFF; DNA: TGCAGCGCGACAGCGAGCTCCTACAATGAGCAGTTCTTC